A single sample is the source of the 25 T cell receptor beta chains below, sequenced in a study of blood T cell repertoires in COVID-19. Data came from immunoSEQ multiplex PCR; TCRdb stores just in-frame clones and leaves some out. The sample has 110,000 to 150,000 clones; 75% to 90% are singletons. Sequences were obtained from PBMCs or T cells enriched from blood (not recorded which). All receptors come from a man between 60 and 70 years old who had recovered from COVID-19.

V usage is TRBV7-2 and J usage is TRBJ1-3, with D possibly TRBD1 on 5 matching bases. Germline CDR1 and CDR2: SGHTA and FQGNSA. V was trimmed by 4 bases and J by 0 bases, leaving 10 bases between them. The CDR3 length is 15 residues. The CDR3 protein is CASSSRTRSGNTIYF. The DNA of the CDR3 is TGTGCCAGCAGCTCGCGGACACGCTCTGGAAACACCATATATTTT.

The CDR3 coding sequence is TGTGCCAGCAGCGCAGCGGGAGGTGGAGATACGCAGTATTTT. Translation gives CASSAAGGGDTQYF. The rearrangement uses TRBV9 and TRBJ2-3; 9 bases line up with TRBD2. Trimming cost V 3 bases and J 5 bases; bases outside gene matches: 4. This CDR3 is 14 amino acids long. The germline V gene encodes CDR1 SGDLS and CDR2 YYNGEE.

The V gene is TRBV6-5, the J gene TRBJ2-5; D is unresolved. There are 12 residues in the CDR3. Deletions cut 6 bases from V and 2 bases from J, with 7 bases between. Per germline, CDR1 MNHEY and CDR2 SVGAGI. CDR3 residues: CASSPKQETQYF. CDR3 bases: TGTGCCAGCAGCCCCAAACAAGAGACCCAGTACTTC.

The chain is built from TRBV25-1 and TRBJ1-2; no firm D call. The germline V and J ends were trimmed by 3 bases and 2 bases, with 7 bases remaining between them. Germline V gene lookup returns CDR1 MGHDK and CDR2 SYGVNS. The CDR3 length is 13 residues. The CDR3 DNA sequence: TGTGCCAGCAGTGAGTCCCGGAACTATGGCTACACCTTC. This sequence encodes CASSESRNYGYTF.

J is TRBJ1-2 and V is TRBV28; D not resolved. Trimming cost V 7 bases and J 4 bases, with 13 bases left between them. The CDR3 runs 13 residues. Germline V lookup: CDR1 MDHEN, CDR2 SYDVKM. The CDR3 reads CASTQIQLYGYTF. In nucleotides, the CDR3 is TGTGCCAGCACCCAAATACAGCTCTATGGCTACACCTTC.

V is TRBV28 and J is TRBJ1-5; D not certain. Germline V gene sequence: CDR1 MDHEN, CDR2 SYDVKM. Deletions cut 6 bases from V and 4 bases from J, with 7 bases between. This CDR3 comprises 12 residues. The CDR3 spells CASRRSNQPQHF. DNA for the CDR3: TGTGCCAGCAGGCGGAGTAATCAGCCCCAGCATTTT.

The chain couples TRBV5-1 to TRBJ2-2, with 10 bases fitting TRBD2. Germline CDR1 reads SGHRS; CDR2 reads YFSETQ. After removal of 0 bases from V and 2 bases from J, the junction contained 7 bases not matched to a gene. This CDR3 comprises 18 residues. Here the CDR3 reads CASSLVPSGGPNTGELFF. In nucleotides, the CDR3 is TGCGCCAGCAGCTTGGTGCCTAGCGGGGGCCCTAACACCGGGGAGCTGTTTTTT. Filled out from reference TRBV5-1 and TRBJ2-2, the complete variable domain reads KAGVTQTPRYLIKTRGQQVTLSCSPISGHRSVSWYQQTPGQGLQFLFEYFSETQRNKGNFPGRFSGRQFSNSRSEMNVSTLELGDSALYLCASSLVPSGGPNTGELFFGEGSRLTVL.

This chain joins TRBV28 and TRBJ1-5; D not resolved. Germline CDR1 MDHEN, CDR2 SYDVKM. This CDR3 has 9 amino acids. V was pared by 5 bases and J by 10 bases, with 3 bases between. CDR3 loop: CASSQPQHF. CDR3 DNA: TGTGCCAGCAGTCAACCCCAGCATTTT.

The chain employs TRBV3-1 (or the pseudogene TRBV3-2) and TRBJ1-1; no firm D call. The CDR3 totals 13 residues. Looked up from germline, CDR1 is LGHDT and CDR2 is YNNKEL (reference sequence). V lost 2 bases and J lost 1, with 5 bases in between. The CDR3 coding sequence is TGTGCCAGCAGCCAAATCAGGAACACTGAAGCTTTCTTT. It codes for CASSQIRNTEAFF.

A single count supports this clone. The gene calls are TRBV23-1 and TRBJ1-5; 7 nucleotides line up with TRBD1. TRBV23-1 is sorted into the ORF group, with uncertain function. With V trimmed by 1 base and J by 5 bases, 14 bases remained unmatched. The CDR3 loop spans 18 amino acids. CDR3 DNA sequence: TGCGCCAGCAGTCAATTCCCCACTTTGACAGGGATCGATCAGCCCCAGCATTTT. It encodes CASSQFPTLTGIDQPQHF.

This sequence joins TRBV7-9 and TRBJ1-1; perhaps TRBD1 as D (5 bases). CDR1 and CDR2 from the germline V gene are SEHNR and FQNEAQ (reference sequence). This CDR3 spans 16 amino acids. The V end was cut by 0 bases, the J end by 3 bases, with 14 bases between. The CDR3 coding sequence is TGTGCCAGCAGCTTAGCGCTGGGGGGGTTGGACACTGAAGCTTTCTTT. The encoded protein is CASSLALGGLDTEAFF.

The chain links TRBV30 to TRBJ1-5; TRBD1 might be the D (5 bases). Per germline, CDR1 GTSNPN and CDR2 SVGIG (reference sequence). V lost 2 bases and J 2 bases, leaving 13 bases between the germline ends. The CDR3 consists of 15 residues. The DNA of the CDR3 is TGTGCCTGGAGTTGGGGGGACGGGGGCAATCAGCCCCAGCATTTT. Translating it yields CAWSWGDGGNQPQHF. Drawing the rest from reference TRBV30 and TRBJ1-5, the complete variable domain is SQTIHQWPATLVQPVGSPLSLECTVEGTSNPNLYWYRQAAGRGLQLLFYSVGIGQISSEVPQNLSASRPQDRQFILSSKKLLLSDSGFYLCAWSWGDGGNQPQHFGDGTRLSIL.

The J gene is TRBJ2-1, the V gene TRBV27; 7 bases match TRBD2. The CDR3 spans 15 residues. Germline V gene data show CDR1 as MNHEY and CDR2 as SMNVEV (reference sequence). The ends lost 8 bases at V and 7 bases at J; junction bases unmatched: 14. The CDR3 reads CASGLLTGGGNEQFF. The CDR3, as DNA: TGTGCCAGCGGTCTCCTTACGGGAGGCGGTAATGAGCAGTTCTTC.

J is TRBJ1-1 and V is TRBV10-1; 10 nucleotides agree with TRBD1. The CDR3 runs 15 residues. From germline, CDR1 is WNHNN and CDR2 SYGVQD (reference sequence). V trimming: 7 bases; J trimming: 1 base; junction bases outside the gene matches: 6. The CDR3: CASTRDRGKNTEAFF. The CDR3 bases are TGCGCCAGCACCCGGGACAGGGGCAAGAACACTGAAGCTTTCTTT.

In nucleotides, the CDR3 is TGCGCCAGCAGCCAGCGACTACTAGCGGGGTACACAGATACGCAGTATTTT. Translation gives CASSQRLLAGYTDTQYF. The chain recombines TRBV4-1 with TRBJ2-3; 10 nucleotides match TRBD2. Germline values: CDR1 MGHRA, CDR2 YSYEKL. V lost 3 bases and J lost 2; bases outside the gene matches: 8. The CDR3 spans 17 residues.

Written as DNA, the CDR3 is TGTGCCAGCAGGAATAGCGGGAGTTCCCCCGAGCAGTACTTC. Translated: CASRNSGSSPEQYF. J is TRBJ2-7 and V is TRBV28; 9 bases map to TRBD2. V was clipped by 6 bases and J by 6 bases; unmatched bases: 9. Germline V gene lookup returns CDR1 MDHEN and CDR2 SYDVKM. The CDR3 length is 14 residues.

The chain recombines TRBV7-8 with TRBJ1-6; D may be TRBD1 (5 bases). The CDR3 has 16 residues. Germline V gene sequence: CDR1 SGHVS, CDR2 FQNEAQ. V was clipped by 1 base and J by 8 bases, with 15 bases between them. Here the CDR3 reads CASSLVWGGRDSPLHF. The CDR3 DNA is TGTGCCAGCAGCTTAGTTTGGGGGGGTAGGGATTCACCCCTCCACTTT.

This clone has a single count. The V gene is TRBV28, the J gene TRBJ1-4; D not resolved. The CDR3 sequence is 13 residues long. Germline assignment: CDR1 MDHEN and CDR2 SYDVKM. The V and J ends lost 6 bases and 5 bases respectively, with 10 bases between them. Written as DNA, the CDR3 is TGTGCCAGCAGGGGCGCAGGCAATGAAAAACTGTTTTTT. Translation gives CASRGAGNEKLFF.

The DNA for the CDR3 is TGTGCCAGCAGTAGACTAGCGGGAGCTACCGAGCAGTACTTC. It encodes CASSRLAGATEQYF. The J gene is TRBJ2-7, the V gene TRBV3-1 (or the pseudogene TRBV3-2); TRBD2 matches 12 bases. From germline, CDR1 is LGHDT and CDR2 YNNKEL (reference sequence). There are 14 residues in the CDR3. The V segment lost 6 bases and the J segment 6 bases; nucleotides outside the gene matches: 6.

The rearrangement uses TRBV10-3 and TRBJ2-1; no reliable D call. The CDR3 is 11 residues long. Germline CDR1 ENHRY, CDR2 SYGVKD. The ends were cut back, 3 bases at V and 7 bases at J, with 4 bases in the middle. The CDR3 is CAISDRNEQFF. In nucleotides, the CDR3 is TGTGCCATCAGTGACAGGAATGAGCAGTTCTTC.

The chain is built from TRBV7-8 and TRBJ2-7; 10 bases are shared with TRBD2. The J segment lost 6 bases and the V segment lost 1 base, leaving 3 bases of the junction unmatched. This CDR3 region has 14 residues. Per germline, CDR1 SGHVS and CDR2 FQNEAQ. This CDR3 is CASSLELAGREQYF. The CDR3 DNA follows: TGTGCCAGCAGCTTAGAACTAGCGGGACGCGAGCAGTACTTC.

V is TRBV5-4 and J is TRBJ2-2; a possible D gene is TRBD1 (6 bases). The CDR3 spans 15 residues. In germline, CDR1 is SGHNT, CDR2 YYREEE (reference sequence). Deletions cut 4 bases from V and 2 bases from J, with 12 bases between. CDR3 sequence: CASSLQGRNTGELFF. CDR3 DNA sequence: TGTGCCAGCAGCCTACAGGGAAGAAACACCGGGGAGCTGTTTTTT. Looking up the rest from reference TRBV5-4 and TRBJ2-2 gives the full variable domain: ETGVTQSPTHLIKTRGQQVTLRCSSQSGHNTVSWYQQALGQGPQFIFQYYREEENGRGNFPPRFSGLQFPNYSSELNVNALELDDSALYLCASSLQGRNTGELFFGEGSRLTVL.

This clone showed up just once. The chain carries TRBV19 and TRBJ2-1; 8 nucleotides agree with TRBD2. CDR1 and CDR2 from the germline V gene are LNHDA and SQIVND (reference sequence). V dropped 6 bases and J dropped 0; count of bases not matched to a gene: 1. This CDR3 region has 14 residues. The CDR3 protein is CASRSGSSYNEQFF. CDR3 sequence (DNA): TGTGCCAGTAGGAGCGGGAGCTCCTACAATGAGCAGTTCTTC.

The chain couples TRBV7-6 to TRBJ2-7, with 12 nucleotides matching TRBD1. CDR3 length equals 17 residues. The V gene end was trimmed by 1 base and the J gene end by 4 bases; junction bases not matched to a gene: 8. CDR1 is SGHVS, CDR2 FNYEAQ, per germline. DNA for the CDR3: TGTGCCAGCAGCTTAGGAGGAGGGACAGGGGGCTGGTACGAGCAGTACTTC. Translation: CASSLGGGTGGWYEQYF.

The chain has TRBV19 and TRBJ2-1; 10 nucleotides line up with TRBD2. J was trimmed by 9 bases and V by 8 bases; bases with no gene match: 7. CDR1 is LNHDA, CDR2 SQIVND, per germline (reference sequence). This CDR3 contains 13 residues. CDR3 loop: CASRERGGPEQFF. The CDR3, as DNA: TGTGCCAGTCGGGAGCGGGGGGGCCCTGAGCAGTTCTTC.